The 13 T cell receptor beta chains reported below all come from one sample, sequenced in a study of OX40 agonist ivuxolimab in advanced cancers. Method: immunoSEQ multiplex PCR; TCRdb's copy keeps in-frame clones and lacks some. The sample contains about 98,000 clones, approximately 90% of which appear only once. The sequenced sample was CD4+ or CD8+ T cells sorted from blood, obtained in a trial of the OX40 agonist ivuxolimab. These receptors were obtained from an adult with an advanced solid tumor such as melanoma, head and neck, liver or kidney cancer.

The chain is built from TRBV6-6 and TRBJ2-7; 7 bases fit TRBD2. With 4 bases clipped from V and 2 bases from J, the junction kept 5 bases outside the gene matches. Germline CDR1 and CDR2: MNHNY and SVGAGI (reference sequence). CDR3 length: 14 amino acids. CDR3 sequence: CASSFWAGAYEQYF. The CDR3 coding sequence is TGTGCCAGCAGTTTCTGGGCGGGGGCCTACGAGCAGTACTTC.

The rearrangement joins TRBV6-1 to TRBJ1-3; D unresolved. This CDR3 region has 13 residues. V lost 8 bases and J 5 bases, leaving 13 bases between the germline ends. CDR1 and CDR2 from the germline V gene are MNHNS and SASEGT. CDR3 protein: CASQEGLRNTIYF. The DNA of the CDR3 is TGTGCCAGCCAAGAAGGTCTGAGAAACACCATATATTTT.

The chain links TRBV7-2 to TRBJ1-1, with a tentative D call TRBD1 (5 bases). The CDR3 runs 15 residues. Germline lookup yields CDR1 SGHTA and CDR2 FQGNSA. Trimming removed 3 bases from V and 0 bases from J, with 11 bases in between. The CDR3 coding sequence is TGTGCCAGCAGCTTGCAGGGATGGGTGAACACTGAAGCTTTCTTT. Its translation: CASSLQGWVNTEAFF.

The CDR3 coding sequence is TGTGCCATCAGTGAGGGACCCCTCATGGATACGCAGTATTTT. Translation: CAISEGPLMDTQYF. This chain links TRBV10-3 with TRBJ2-3; no clear D. The ends were cut back, 2 bases at V and 6 bases at J, with 12 bases in the middle. The germline V gene encodes CDR1 ENHRY and CDR2 SYGVKD. The CDR3 spans 14 residues.

This rearrangement joins TRBV28 to TRBJ1-2, with D hard to call. The CDR3 extends over 15 amino acids. Germline V gene sequence: CDR1 MDHEN, CDR2 SYDVKM. Trimming shortened V by 5 bases and J by 6 bases, and 19 bases separated the two germline ends. This CDR3 is CASSLGFWARHGYTF. The CDR3 nucleotides read TGTGCCAGCAGTCTCGGGTTTTGGGCGAGGCATGGCTACACCTTC.

The chain carries TRBV19 and TRBJ2-6; 7 bases align to TRBD1. The CDR3 runs 14 residues. Trimming removed 8 bases from V and 2 bases from J; junction bases left unmatched: 3. Per the germline V gene, CDR1 is LNHDA and CDR2 is SQIVND (reference sequence). The CDR3 DNA reads TGTGCCAGTTTTGACAGGGCTGGGGCCAACGTCCTGACTTTC. It yields the protein CASFDRAGANVLTF.

The V gene is TRBV9, the J gene TRBJ2-5, with TRBD2 matching over 7 bases. Germline CDR1 reads SGDLS; CDR2 reads YYNGEE. There are 15 residues in the CDR3. After removal of 4 bases from V and 7 bases from J, the junction contained 13 bases not matched to a gene. CDR3 region: CASSSVGGSWGTQYF. The CDR3 bases are TGTGCCAGCAGCTCAGTGGGAGGGAGTTGGGGGACCCAGTACTTC.

The chain combines TRBV5-1 with TRBJ1-2; no reliable D call. Germline assignment: CDR1 SGHRS and CDR2 YFSETQ. V dropped 5 bases and J dropped 3 bases, with 14 bases sitting between them. This CDR3 spans 14 amino acids. The CDR3 sequence is CASSPTGSDYGYTF. As DNA, the CDR3 is TGCGCCAGCAGTCCCACGGGGTCAGACTATGGCTACACCTTC.

This clone was found once. The rearrangement links TRBV5-1 to TRBJ1-5; TRBD1 might be the D (5 bases). The CDR3 is 14 residues long. V was clipped by 2 bases and J by 7 bases, with 13 bases between them. Germline values: CDR1 SGHRS, CDR2 YFSETQ. The CDR3 spells CASSFEGRDQPQHF. The CDR3 DNA sequence: TGCGCCAGCAGCTTTGAGGGCAGGGACCAGCCCCAGCATTTT.

The V gene is TRBV11-3, the J gene TRBJ1-1; D is undetermined. The germline gives CDR1 SGHNT, CDR2 YENEEA. With 1 base removed from V and 1 base from J, the gap between germline ends came to 7 bases. The CDR3 loop spans 14 amino acids. The CDR3 DNA sequence: TGTGCCAGCAGCTTAGCGGGCCCGAACACTGAAGCTTTCTTT. Its protein product is CASSLAGPNTEAFF.

J is TRBJ2-1 and V is TRBV7-2; 13 bases agree with TRBD2. The J segment lost 7 bases and the V segment lost 4 bases, leaving 4 bases of the junction unmatched. Germline CDR1 reads SGHTA; CDR2 reads FQGNSA. This CDR3 is 15 amino acids long. CDR3 nucleotide sequence: TGTGCCAGCAGCTCGGGACTAGCGGGACCGAATGAGCAGTTCTTC. Its translation: CASSSGLAGPNEQFF.

This clone occurred a few times. The rearrangement joins TRBV7-2 to TRBJ2-6; D not resolved. Trimming pared 1 base from V and 0 bases from J, leaving 4 bases between. The germline V gene encodes CDR1 SGHTA and CDR2 FQGNSA. The CDR3 is made up of 15 amino acids. CDR3 protein: CASSLGRSGANVLTF. CDR3 nucleotides: TGTGCCAGCAGCTTAGGGCGCTCTGGGGCCAACGTCCTGACTTTC.

In this sample, this clone turned up once. The chain is built from TRBV6-1 and TRBJ1-1; 11 nucleotides line up with TRBD1. V shed 8 bases and J 7 bases; nucleotides not matched to a gene: 6. Germline V gives CDR1 MNHNS, CDR2 SASEGT. The CDR3 covers 13 residues. CDR3 DNA: TGTGCCAGCTCCTTGGACAGGGGGCGTGAAGCTTTCTTT. It yields the protein CASSLDRGREAFF.